These 4 T cell receptor beta chains share one sample of origin, sequenced in a study of Graves' ophthalmopathy and Graves' hyperthyroidism. The sequenced template was RNA, covering the TCR beta CDR3 region. The library came from an HTBI-primed first-round RT-PCR and a second-round multiplex PCR. TCRdb re-called the multiplex PCR reads through MiXCR, storing one row per CDR3 protein. The sample carries almost 750,000 distinct CDR3 sequences, roughly 41% recorded once. Sequenced input: peripheral blood. The origin of the receptors is an adult man with Graves' ophthalmopathy.

There are many counts of this clonotype. J is TRBJ2-6 and V is TRBV7-9; D is uncertain. The CDR3 has 16 residues. CDR1 is SEHNR and CDR2 is FQNEAQ in the germline V gene (reference sequence). The V end lost 5 bases, the J end lost 2 bases, and 13 bases lay between the germline ends. CDR3 DNA sequence: TGTGCCAGCAGCCTGAACTACCCGCCTGGGGCCAACGTCCTGACTTTC. This sequence encodes CASSLNYPPGANVLTF.

As concerns this clonotype: A junction end diverges from the germline sequence, so it may reflect a read error. The J gene is TRBJ1-1, the V gene TRBV10-3; TRBD1 matches 12 bases. This CDR3 contains 13 residues. Germline values: CDR1 ENHRY, CDR2 SYGVKD. In nucleotides, the CDR3 is TGTGCCAGCAGTGAAGGGACAGGGGGCCGAGCTTTCTTT. It is translated as CASSEGTGGRAFF.

This chain joins TRBV5-4 and TRBJ2-5, with D possibly TRBD1 on 5 matching bases. CDR3 length: 12 residues. Germline V lookup: CDR1 SGHNT, CDR2 YYREEE (reference sequence). V was clipped by 4 bases and J by 9 bases, with 13 bases between them. In DNA form, the CDR3 reads TGTGCCAGCAGCCTGGACACGCAGCCCCAGTACTTC. Translation gives CASSLDTQPQYF.

V gene TRBV25-1 combines with J gene TRBJ2-5, with 7 positions matching TRBD2. The CDR3 contains 18 residues. Losses at the gene ends were 5 bases for V and 3 bases for J; bases not matched to a gene: 18. CDR1 is MGHDK and CDR2 is SYGVNS in the germline V gene. CDR3 DNA: TGTGCCAGCAGTTACACCACAGCAGCAGCGGGGCGGAAAGAGACCCAGTACTTC. Translating it yields CASSYTTAAAGRKETQYF.